The rows below give T cell receptor beta chains drawn from one sample of a study of CD8 T cells in Susac syndrome. Via MiXCR, TCRdb re-called the immunoSEQ multiplex PCR reads, giving one row per CDR3 protein. There are about 180,000 distinct CDR3 sequences in the sample; more than 90% occur only once, and approximately 0.09% lies in the top ten. Input material: CD4+ T cells from PBMCs. The source of these receptors is a human donor with multiple sclerosis. The CDR3 runs from the conserved cysteine through the conserved F or W. The D gene is left open where the match is weak. Expanded clones are given a class, and other clones once, few, many or no size at all.

D gene	clone size	J gene	V gene	CDR3 DNA	CDR3 protein
-	-	TRBJ1-1	TRBV7-9	TGTGCCAGCACCCGGGACATCCAAACTGAAGCTTTCTTT	CASTRDIQTEAFF
TRBD1	-	TRBJ1-3	TRBV30	TGTGCCTGGAGTAGGGACAGGGCAGGAAACACCATATATTTT	CAWSRDRAGNTIYF
-	few	TRBJ1-6	TRBV11-1	TGTGCCAGCAGCGTCACTAATTCACCCCTCCACTTT	CASSVTNSPLHF
-	-	TRBJ2-1	TRBV7-3	TGTGCCAGCAGCTTAAGAGGGCCCGGTGAGCAGTTCTTC	CASSLRGPGEQFF
-	-	TRBJ2-5	TRBV9	TGTGCCAGCAGCGTAAGCGGGCCTCCTCGAGAGACCCAGTACTTC	CASSVSGPPRETQYF
-	-	TRBJ1-6	TRBV6-5	TGTGCCAGCAGTTACCGACGGCCAAATTCACCCCTCCACTTT	CASSYRRPNSPLHF
-	-	TRBJ2-3	TRBV15	TGTGCCACCGGCTGGGGGAGGGATACGCAGTATTTT	CATGWGRDTQYF
-	-	TRBJ1-6	TRBV27	TGTGCCAGCAGAGAGGACAGAGGGAATAATTCACCCCTCCACTTT	CASREDRGNNSPLHF
-	-	TRBJ2-7	TRBV15	TGTGCCACCAGCAGAGAATTTGGCTACGAGCAGTACTTC	CATSREFGYEQYF
TRBD1	once	TRBJ1-5	TRBV4-1	TGCGCCAGCAGCCATGAGGGACAGGGCCCCAATCAGCCCCAGCATTTT	CASSHEGQGPNQPQHF
-	-	TRBJ1-2	TRBV3-1	TGTGCCAGCAGTCATGACAGCGAATATGGCTACACCTTC	CASSHDSEYGYTF
TRBD1	-	TRBJ1-1	TRBV29-1	TGCAGCGTAACAGGGGGCAGGTTGAACACTGAAGCTTTCTTT	CSVTGGRLNTEAFF
TRBD2	-	TRBJ2-1	TRBV3-1	TGTGCCAGCAGCCAAGGTCTAGCGGGGGGTAATGAGCAGTTCTTC	CASSQGLAGGNEQFF
-	-	TRBJ1-2	TRBV20-1	TGCAGTTGCAGGCCGGATGGCTACACCTTC	CSCRPDGYTF
-	-	TRBJ2-2	TRBV29-1	TGCAGCGTGCGACAGACATACACCGGGGAGCTGTTTTTT	CSVRQTYTGELFF
-	-	TRBJ1-1	TRBV30	TGTGCCTGGAATCTTTTCAGGGAAGAAGCTTTCTTT	CAWNLFREEAFF
-	-	TRBJ2-1	TRBV29-1	TGCAGCGTTGGGAGAAACAATGAGCAGTTCTTC	CSVGRNNEQFF
-	-	TRBJ1-3	TRBV29-1	TGCAGCGTTGTGCTGGACCAGGGGTTACGCACCATATATTTT	CSVVLDQGLRTIYF
-	once	TRBJ2-3	TRBV6-5	TGTGCCAGCAGTCGGGTCCCGCGGGATACGCAGTATTTT	CASSRVPRDTQYF
TRBD2	-	TRBJ2-1	TRBV12-3/TRBV12-4	TGTGCCAGCAGTACCTCCACTCGAGCGGGGAAAGAATACAATGAGCAGTTCTTC	CASSTSTRAGKEYNEQFF
TRBD1	-	TRBJ1-2	TRBV6-6	TGTGCCAGCAGTTTGGGGACAGGGATATATGGCTACACCTTC	CASSLGTGIYGYTF
TRBD2	-	TRBJ2-3	TRBV5-1	TGCGCCAGCCAGGGGCGCGGGGGGACAGATACGCAGTATTTT	CASQGRGGTDTQYF
-	-	TRBJ2-1	TRBV7-9	TGTGCCAGCAGCTTAGTCTTCCCGGGACACCCGAACAATGAGCAGTTCTTC	CASSLVFPGHPNNEQFF
-	-	TRBJ2-3	TRBV4-1	TGCGCCAGCAGCCAACCGCAAGCTAGCACAGATACGCAGTGTTTT	CASSQPQASTDTQCF
-	-	TRBJ1-2	TRBV18	TGTGCCAGCTCGCTCCTCGACAGCTACACCTTC	CASSLLDSYTF
-	-	TRBJ1-1	TRBV30	TGTGCCTGGAGTTCTATGAACACTGAAGCTTTCTTT	CAWSSMNTEAFF
TRBD1	-	TRBJ2-5	TRBV2	TGTGCCAGCACCAGACAGGGGGCTGAGACCCAGTACTTC	CASTRQGAETQYF
TRBD2	few	TRBJ2-2	TRBV7-6	TGTGCCAGCACCAGGAGTAGCGGGGGAACGAACACCGGGGAGCTGTTTTTT	CASTRSSGGTNTGELFF
-	-	TRBJ1-1	TRBV30	TGTGCCTGGGTACCGAGGGTTACGACTGAAGCTTTCTTT	CAWVPRVTTEAFF
-	-	TRBJ2-7	TRBV18	TGTGCCAGCTCACCTGACCCGCGCATGTACGAGCAGTACTTC	CASSPDPRMYEQYF
TRBD2	once	TRBJ2-2	TRBV6-2/TRBV6-3	TGTGCCAGCAGTACGAAACGGGGGGGCGCGTTCACCGGGGAGCTGTTTTTT	CASSTKRGGAFTGELFF
-	once	TRBJ1-5	TRBV12-3/TRBV12-4	TGTGCCAGCAGTAACACAGGCCCAGGATTTCGACCCCAGCATTTT	CASSNTGPGFRPQHF
-	-	TRBJ2-3	TRBV20-1	TGCAGTGCTACAAGGGACGGTTACACAGATACGCAGTATTTT	CSATRDGYTDTQYF
-	-	TRBJ1-1	TRBV18	TGTGCCAGCTCTCAAGGGTCTAACACTGAAGCTTTCTTT	CASSQGSNTEAFF